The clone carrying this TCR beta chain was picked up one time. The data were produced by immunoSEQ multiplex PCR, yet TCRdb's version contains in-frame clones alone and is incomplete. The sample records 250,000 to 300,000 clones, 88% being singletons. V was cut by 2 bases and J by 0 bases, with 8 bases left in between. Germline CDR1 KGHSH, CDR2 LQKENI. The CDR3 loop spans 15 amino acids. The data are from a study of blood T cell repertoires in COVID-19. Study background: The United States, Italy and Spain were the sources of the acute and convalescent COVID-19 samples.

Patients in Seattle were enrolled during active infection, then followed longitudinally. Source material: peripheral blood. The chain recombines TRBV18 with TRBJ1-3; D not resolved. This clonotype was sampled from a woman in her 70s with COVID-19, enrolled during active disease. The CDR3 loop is CASSPTRDSGNTIYF. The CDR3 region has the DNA TGTGCCAGCTCACCAACCCGGGACTCTGGAAACACCATATATTTT.